This TCR beta chain was identified in a study of beta chain features in type 1 diabetes. Study details: There was similarity between patients and healthy donors in age, gender and cell yields. General observations from the study: Whatever favoring of shorter templates PCR might show would apply equally to patients and controls. Moderate yet significant TCRB CDR3 shortening was seen in Type 1 diabetes patients in all four CD4+ subsets. For TCRB rearrangement, an influence of HLA type remained unresolved here.

Expressed TCRB transcripts were sequenced because the isolated RNA had all been reverse transcribed beforehand. Here immunoSEQ multiplex PCR was the method, and the copy in TCRdb shows in-frame clones only, minus some. Of 150,000 or so clones in the sample, about 63% were seen once. On this clone: Its antigen remains unknown.

There are 16 residues in the CDR3. Germline V gene sequence: CDR1 SQVTM, CDR2 ANQGSEA. V was clipped by 4 bases and J by 4 bases, with 23 bases between them. This TCR was recovered from a man between 25 and 39 years old with type 1 diabetes. The chain uses TRBV29-1 and TRBJ2-7; either TRBD1 or TRBD2 may supply D (5 bases each). Sequenced input: naive CD4+ T cells from blood. The CDR3 DNA reads as TGCAGCGTTGGGGGCCATTTGGAAGGGAGTCTGTACGAGCAGTACTTC. Its protein product is CSVGGHLEGSLYEQYF.